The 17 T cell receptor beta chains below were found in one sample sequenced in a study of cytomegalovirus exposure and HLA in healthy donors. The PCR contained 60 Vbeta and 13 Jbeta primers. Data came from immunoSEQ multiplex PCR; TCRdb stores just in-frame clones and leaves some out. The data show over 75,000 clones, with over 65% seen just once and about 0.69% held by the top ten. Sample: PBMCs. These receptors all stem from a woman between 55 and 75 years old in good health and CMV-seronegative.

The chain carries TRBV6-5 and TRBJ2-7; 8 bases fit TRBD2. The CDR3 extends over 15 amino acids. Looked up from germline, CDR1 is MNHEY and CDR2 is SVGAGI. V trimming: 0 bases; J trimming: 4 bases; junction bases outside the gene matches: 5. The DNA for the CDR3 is TGTGCCAGCAGTTACTCAAGCGGGGGTCTGTACGAGCAGTACTTC. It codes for CASSYSSGGLYEQYF.

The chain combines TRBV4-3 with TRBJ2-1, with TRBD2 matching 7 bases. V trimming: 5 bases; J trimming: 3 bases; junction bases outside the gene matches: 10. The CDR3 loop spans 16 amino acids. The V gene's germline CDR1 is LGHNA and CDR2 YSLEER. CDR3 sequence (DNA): TGCGCCAGCAGCTCGCACTGGGGAGGGAGCTACAATGAGCAGTTCTTC. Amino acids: CASSSHWGGSYNEQFF.

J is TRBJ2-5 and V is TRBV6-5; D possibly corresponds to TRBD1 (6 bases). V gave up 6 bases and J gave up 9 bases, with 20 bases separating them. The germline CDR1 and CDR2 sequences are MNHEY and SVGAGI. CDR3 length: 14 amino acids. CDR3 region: CASSLDSSRVAQYF. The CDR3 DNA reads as TGTGCCAGCAGCCTGGACAGCTCTAGGGTGGCCCAGTACTTC.

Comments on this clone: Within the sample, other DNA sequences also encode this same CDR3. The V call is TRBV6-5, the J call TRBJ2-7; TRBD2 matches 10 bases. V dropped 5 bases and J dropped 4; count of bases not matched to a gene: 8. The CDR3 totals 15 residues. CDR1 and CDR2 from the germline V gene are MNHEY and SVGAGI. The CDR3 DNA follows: TGTGCCAGCAGTCCCCAAGCGGGGGGGTTATACGAGCAGTACTTC. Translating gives CASSPQAGGLYEQYF.

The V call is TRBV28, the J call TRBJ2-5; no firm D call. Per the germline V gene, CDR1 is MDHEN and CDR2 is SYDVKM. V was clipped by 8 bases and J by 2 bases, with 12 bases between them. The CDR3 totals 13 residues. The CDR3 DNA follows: TGTGCCAGCGCGCGAACAGTTCAAGAGACCCAGTACTTC. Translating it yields CASARTVQETQYF. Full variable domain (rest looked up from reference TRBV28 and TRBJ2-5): DVKVTQSSRYLVKRTGEKVFLECVQDMDHENMFWYRQDPGLGLRLIYFSYDVKMKEKGDIPEGYSVSREKKERFSLILESASTNQTSMYLCASARTVQETQYFGPGTRLLVL.

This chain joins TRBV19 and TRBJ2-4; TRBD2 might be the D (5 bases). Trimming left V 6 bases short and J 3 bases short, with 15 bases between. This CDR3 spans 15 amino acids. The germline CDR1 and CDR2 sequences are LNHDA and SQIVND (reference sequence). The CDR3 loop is CASSRPEGGKNIQYF. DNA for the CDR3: TGTGCCAGTAGCCGTCCCGAGGGCGGCAAAAACATTCAGTACTTC.

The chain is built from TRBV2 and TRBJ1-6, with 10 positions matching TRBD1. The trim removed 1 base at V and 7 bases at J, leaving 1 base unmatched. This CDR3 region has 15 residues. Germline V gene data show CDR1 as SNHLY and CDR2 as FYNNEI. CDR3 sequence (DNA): TGTGCCAGCAGTGAAGAGGGACAGGGGAATTCACCCCTCCACTTT. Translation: CASSEEGQGNSPLHF.

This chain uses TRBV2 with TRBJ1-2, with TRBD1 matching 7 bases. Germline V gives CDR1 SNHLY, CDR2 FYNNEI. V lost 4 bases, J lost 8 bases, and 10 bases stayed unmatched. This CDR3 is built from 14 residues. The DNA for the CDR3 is TGTGCCAGCAGTGTTACCATTCCCAGGGGGGGCTACACCTTC. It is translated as CASSVTIPRGGYTF.

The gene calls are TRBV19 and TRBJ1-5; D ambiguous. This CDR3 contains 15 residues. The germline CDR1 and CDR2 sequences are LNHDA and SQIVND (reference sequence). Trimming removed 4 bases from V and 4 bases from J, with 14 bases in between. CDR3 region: CASSTPGLRNQPQHF. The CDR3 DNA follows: TGTGCCAGTAGTACCCCCGGACTGAGGAATCAGCCCCAGCATTTT.

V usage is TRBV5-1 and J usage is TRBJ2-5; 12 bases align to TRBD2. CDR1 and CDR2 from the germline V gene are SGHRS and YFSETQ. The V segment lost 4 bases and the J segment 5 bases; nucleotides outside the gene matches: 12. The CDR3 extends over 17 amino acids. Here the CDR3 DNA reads TGCGCCAGCAGCCCGATTCTAGCGGGGGGGCCGGGCGAGACCCAGTACTTC. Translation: CASSPILAGGPGETQYF.

The CDR3 nucleotides are TGTGCCATCAGTAAGAGCGGGAGGGAAAGCACAGATACGCAGTATTTT. Translated: CAISKSGRESTDTQYF. The genes are TRBV10-3 and TRBJ2-3; 10 bases agree with TRBD2. Trimming took 5 bases from V and 0 from J; bases not matched to a gene: 5. Looked up from germline, CDR1 is ENHRY and CDR2 is SYGVKD. This CDR3 spans 16 amino acids.

The CDR3 spells CASSPDRASSGNTIYF. The CDR3 DNA reads TGTGCCAGCAGCCCTGACAGGGCGAGCTCTGGAAACACCATATATTTT. The chain carries TRBV7-8 and TRBJ1-3, with TRBD1 matching over 7 bases. V was pared by 5 bases and J by 0 bases, with 7 bases of the junction left unmatched. The germline gives CDR1 SGHVS, CDR2 FQNEAQ. The length of the CDR3 is 16 residues.

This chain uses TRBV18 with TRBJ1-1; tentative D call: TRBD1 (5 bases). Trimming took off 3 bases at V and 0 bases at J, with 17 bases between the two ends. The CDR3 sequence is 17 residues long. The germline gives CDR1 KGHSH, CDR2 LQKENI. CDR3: CASSPQRLTGLNTEAFF. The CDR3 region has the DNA TGTGCCAGCTCACCCCAGAGACTTACAGGTTTGAACACTGAAGCTTTCTTT.

Written as DNA, the CDR3 is TGTGCCAGCAGTCCCTTCCTAACAGTATTATCAGGGGGCGCGGATGGCTACACCTTC. It codes for CASSPFLTVLSGGADGYTF. The V gene is TRBV2, the J gene TRBJ1-2; TRBD1 aligns across 8 bases. CDR3 length equals 19 residues. The V and J ends lost 5 bases and 6 bases, in that order; junction bases with no gene match: 23. Looked up from germline, CDR1 is SNHLY and CDR2 is FYNNEI. The full variable domain, completed using reference TRBV2 and TRBJ1-2, is EPEVTQTPSHQVTQMGQEVILRCVPISNHLYFYWYRQILGQKVEFLVSFYNNEISEKSEIFDDQFSVERPDGSNFTLKIRSTKLEDSAMYFCASSPFLTVLSGGADGYTFGSGTRLTVV.

The CDR3 is CASSSTGGSTDTQYF. CDR3 sequence (DNA): TGCGCCAGCAGCTCGACAGGGGGTAGCACAGATACGCAGTATTTT. The gene calls are TRBV5-1 and TRBJ2-3; TRBD1 agrees at 9 bases. The CDR3 spans 15 residues. Germline assignment: CDR1 SGHRS and CDR2 YFSETQ. V shed 3 bases and J 0 bases; nucleotides not matched to a gene: 2.

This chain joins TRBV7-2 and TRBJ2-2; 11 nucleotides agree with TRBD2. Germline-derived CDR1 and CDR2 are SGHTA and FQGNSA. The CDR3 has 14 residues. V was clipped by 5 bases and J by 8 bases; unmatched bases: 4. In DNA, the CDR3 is TGTGCCAGCAGCGCGGGGACTAGCGGAGGGGAGCTGTTTTTT. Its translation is CASSAGTSGGELFF.

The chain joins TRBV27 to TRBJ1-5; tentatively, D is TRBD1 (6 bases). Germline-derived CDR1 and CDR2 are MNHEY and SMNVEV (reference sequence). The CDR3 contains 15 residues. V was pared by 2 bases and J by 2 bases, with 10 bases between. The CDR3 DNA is TGTGCCAGCAGTTTAAGTCAGGGGCGCAATCAGCCCCAGCATTTT. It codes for CASSLSQGRNQPQHF.